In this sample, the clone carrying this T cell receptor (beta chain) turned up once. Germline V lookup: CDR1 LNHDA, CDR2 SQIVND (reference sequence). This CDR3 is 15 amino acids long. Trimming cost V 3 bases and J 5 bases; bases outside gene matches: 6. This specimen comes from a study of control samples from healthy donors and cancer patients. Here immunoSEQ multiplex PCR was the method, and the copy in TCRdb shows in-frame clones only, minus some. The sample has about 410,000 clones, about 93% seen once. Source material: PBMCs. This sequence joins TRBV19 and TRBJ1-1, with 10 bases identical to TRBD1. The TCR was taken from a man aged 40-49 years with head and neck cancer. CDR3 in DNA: TGTGCCAGTAGTATGGGACAGGGGCGAGGGACTGAAGCTTTCTTT. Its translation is CASSMGQGRGTEAFF.